The 17 T cell receptor beta chains reported below all come from one sample, sequenced in a study of cytomegalovirus exposure and HLA in healthy donors. PCR employed 60 Vbeta and 13 Jbeta primers. Profiled with immunoSEQ multiplex PCR; TCRdb holds only in-frame clones, not every one. The data contain 110,000 or so clones, around 77% of them singletons. Material for sequencing was PBMCs. Receptor source: a woman aged 40 to 50 in good health and CMV-seropositive.

The DNA of the CDR3 is TGTGCCAGCAGCCCGGGGACAGGGGGCATCTGGGCAGCTTTCTTT. It specifies CASSPGTGGIWAAFF. This chain connects TRBV7-9 to TRBJ1-1; 12 bases line up with TRBD1. From germline, CDR1 is SEHNR and CDR2 FQNEAQ (reference sequence). The CDR3 is made up of 15 amino acids. V was clipped by 5 bases and J by 10 bases; unmatched bases: 11. Together with reference TRBV7-9 and TRBJ1-1, the CDR3 gives the full variable domain: DTGVSQNPRHKITKRGQNVTFRCDPISEHNRLYWYRQTLGQGPEFLTYFQNEAQLEKSRLLSDRFSAERPKGSFSTLEIQRTEQGDSAMYLCASSPGTGGIWAAFFGQGTRLTVV.

The chain recombines TRBV7-2 with TRBJ2-1; a weak D match, TRBD2 (6 bases). V was shortened by 4 bases and J by 0 bases, with 10 bases between the two germline ends. This CDR3 spans 15 amino acids. Germline V gene lookup returns CDR1 SGHTA and CDR2 FQGNSA. Here the CDR3 DNA reads TGTGCCAGCAGCTCCAGCGGGTTCTCCTACAATGAGCAGTTCTTC. It yields the protein CASSSSGFSYNEQFF.

This rearrangement joins TRBV28 to TRBJ1-5; the D is unclear. CDR3 length: 16 residues. The V gene's germline CDR1 is MDHEN and CDR2 SYDVKM. Between the trimmed V and J ends, which lost 5 bases and 4 bases, there was a span of 18 bases. The CDR3: CASSPLSVAVNQPQHF. Here the CDR3 DNA reads TGTGCCAGCAGTCCCCTGTCCGTGGCGGTGAATCAGCCCCAGCATTTT.

The CDR3, as DNA: TGTGCCAGCAGTTTGACCAACCAAATCGGGTCTAACTATGGCTACACCTTC. Amino acids: CASSLTNQIGSNYGYTF. The chain recombines TRBV27 with TRBJ1-2; D remains unclear. This CDR3 has 17 residues. From germline, CDR1 is MNHEY and CDR2 SMNVEV (reference sequence). V dropped 3 bases and J dropped 0 bases, with 17 bases sitting between them.

The rearrangement uses TRBV5-1 and TRBJ2-7; D is perhaps TRBD1 (5 bases). V dropped 2 bases and J dropped 2 bases, with 11 bases sitting between them. The germline CDR1 and CDR2 sequences are SGHRS and YFSETQ. There are 14 residues in the CDR3. The CDR3 sequence is CASSFWGRTYEQYF. CDR3 DNA: TGCGCCAGCAGCTTTTGGGGCAGGACCTACGAGCAGTACTTC. Using reference TRBV5-1 and TRBJ2-7 for the parts outside the CDR3, the full variable domain is KAGVTQTPRYLIKTRGQQVTLSCSPISGHRSVSWYQQTPGQGLQFLFEYFSETQRNKGNFPGRFSGRQFSNSRSEMNVSTLELGDSALYLCASSFWGRTYEQYFGPGTRLTVT.

This clone was counted only a few times. The chain has TRBV14 and TRBJ1-2, with D possibly matching TRBD1 (5 bases). CDR3 length equals 12 residues. Deletions cut 2 bases from V and 8 bases from J, with 9 bases between. The germline V gene has CDR1 SGHDN and CDR2 FVKESK. The CDR3 sequence is CASSQQGDGYTF. The CDR3 bases are TGTGCCAGCAGCCAACAGGGCGACGGCTACACCTTC. Combining the CDR3 with reference TRBV14 and TRBJ1-2 gives the whole variable domain EAGVTQFPSHSVIEKGQTVTLRCDPISGHDNLYWYRRVMGKEIKFLLHFVKESKQDESGMPNNRFLAERTGGTYSTLKVQPAELEDSGVYFCASSQQGDGYTFGSGTRLTVV.

The chain carries TRBV5-1 and TRBJ1-2; tentative D call: TRBD1 (6 bases). The CDR3 totals 16 residues. Between the trimmed V and J ends, which lost 3 bases and 4 bases, there was a span of 19 bases. The germline V gene encodes CDR1 SGHRS and CDR2 YFSETQ. The chain's CDR3 is CASSWLTGWGFYGYTF. In DNA, the CDR3 is TGCGCCAGCAGCTGGTTGACAGGATGGGGCTTCTATGGCTACACCTTC.

This clone was seen only once. V and J are TRBV2 and TRBJ2-5; D unclear. The CDR3 sequence is 13 residues long. Between the trimmed V and J ends, which lost 5 bases and 2 bases, there was a span of 9 bases. Germline lookup yields CDR1 SNHLY and CDR2 FYNNEI. This CDR3 is CASSLGLQETQYF. DNA of the CDR3: TGTGCCAGCAGTCTGGGCCTTCAAGAGACCCAGTACTTC.

The CDR3 nucleotides are TGTGCCAGCAGCTTGGTTTCCGACTGGAACACCGGGGAGCTGTTTTTT. This encodes CASSLVSDWNTGELFF. The chain is built from TRBV5-6 and TRBJ2-2, with no clear D. The CDR3 covers 16 residues. Germline-derived CDR1 and CDR2 are SGHDT and YYEEEE. V gave up 0 bases and J gave up 1 base, with 10 bases separating them.

The chain couples TRBV28 to TRBJ1-1; 10 bases align to TRBD1. Unmatched junction bases numbered 3, after V lost 3 bases and J lost 5 bases. CDR3 length: 14 residues. Germline CDR1 MDHEN, CDR2 SYDVKM. DNA of the CDR3: TGTGCCAGCAGTTTGACAGGGGGCGCTACTGAAGCTTTCTTT. The encoded protein is CASSLTGGATEAFF.

V is TRBV9 and J is TRBJ2-2, with D perhaps matching TRBD2 (5 bases). The V gene lost 3 bases and the J gene lost 5 bases, with 14 bases spanning the gap. There are 15 residues in the CDR3. Germline-derived CDR1 and CDR2 are SGDLS and YYNGEE. The CDR3 sequence is CASSGGRGGTGELFF. The DNA of the CDR3 is TGTGCCAGCAGCGGGGGTCGGGGTGGAACCGGGGAGCTGTTTTTT.

The V and J genes are TRBV4-3 and TRBJ2-7, with TRBD1 matching over 9 bases. CDR1 is LGHNA and CDR2 is YSLEER in the germline V gene. V was pared by 4 bases and J by 0 bases, with 4 bases of the junction left unmatched. The CDR3 is made up of 15 amino acids. The chain's CDR3 is CASSPGQGYSYEQYF. In DNA form, the CDR3 reads TGCGCCAGCAGCCCGGGACAGGGTTACTCCTACGAGCAGTACTTC.

This clone was detected only a few times. The chain links TRBV12-5 to TRBJ2-2, with 8 bases that match TRBD2. With V trimmed by 2 bases and J by 3 bases, 5 bases remained unmatched. Germline loops: CDR1 LGHNT, CDR2 FRNRAP. The CDR3 length is 16 residues. In DNA, the CDR3 is TGTGCTAGTGGTTTGTTTTTAGCGGGGCACACCGGGGAGCTGTTTTTT. Protein product: CASGLFLAGHTGELFF.

The sample holds one count of this clone. The V and J genes are TRBV19 and TRBJ2-5; the D gene is possibly TRBD2 (6 bases). This CDR3 contains 13 residues. The V gene's germline CDR1 is LNHDA and CDR2 SQIVND (reference sequence). V was shortened by 7 bases and J by 4 bases, with 13 bases between the two germline ends. The CDR3 loop reads CASKPFGGETQYF. CDR3 DNA sequence: TGTGCCAGTAAACCCTTCGGGGGAGAGACCCAGTACTTC.

This clone has only one observation. The CDR3 DNA follows: TGTGCCAGCTCACCCCCGGGAGACAAGGGTCCCCTCCACCCAGATACGCAGTATTTT. Translated, it gives CASSPPGDKGPLHPDTQYF. The chain employs TRBV18 and TRBJ2-3; D possibly corresponds to TRBD2 (6 bases). Germline-derived CDR1 and CDR2 are KGHSH and LQKENI. This CDR3 is built from 19 residues. V shed 3 bases and J shed 4 bases, with 26 bases lying between them. The full variable domain, rest sourced from reference TRBV18 and TRBJ2-3, is NAGVMQNPRHLVRRRGQEARLRCSPMKGHSHVYWYRQLPEEGLKFMVYLQKENIIDESGMPKERFSAEFPKEGPSILRIQQVVRGDSAAYFCASSPPGDKGPLHPDTQYFGPGTRLTVL.

The chain recombines TRBV7-2 with TRBJ1-3, with 8 positions matching TRBD1. Germline CDR1 SGHTA, CDR2 FQGNSA. The CDR3 contains 16 residues. V lost 3 bases, J lost 2 bases, and 6 bases stayed unmatched. In DNA, the CDR3 is TGTGCCAGCAGCTTCGGACAGGGTTGGGCTGGAAACACCATATATTTT. This codes for CASSFGQGWAGNTIYF.

V and J are TRBV19 and TRBJ1-2; TRBD1 is a possible D gene (6 bases). Trimming left V 7 bases short and J 3 bases short, with 18 bases between. The CDR3 totals 15 residues. CDR1 is LNHDA, CDR2 SQIVND, per germline (reference sequence). CDR3 sequence: CASTPPGQEYYGYTF. CDR3 in DNA: TGTGCCAGTACCCCTCCGGGACAAGAGTACTATGGCTACACCTTC.